The 24 T cell receptor beta chains in this list originate from one sample, sequenced in a study of T cells in women clearing cervical HPV infection. Measured with immunoSEQ multiplex PCR; TCRdb has only the in-frame clones, and not every one. This sample contains 36,000 or so clones. The sequenced material came from blood buffy coat. The receptors were gathered from a woman between 18 and 70 years old with a cervical HPV16 infection that either progressed to CIN3+ or cleared (not recorded which).

Regarding this clone: The CDR3 end is not reached by the read, which stops 3 residues before it; the germline J gene fills it in. This rearrangement joins TRBV5-1 to TRBJ1-4; no definite D call. The ends were cut back, 0 bases at V and 7 bases at J, with 7 bases in the middle. The CDR3 loop spans 13 amino acids. Per the germline V gene, CDR1 is SGHRS and CDR2 is YFSETQ. The CDR3 here is CASSLGDTEKLFF. The CDR3 bases that were read are TGCGCCAGCAGCTTGGGTGACACTGAAAAA.

About this clone: The CDR3 extends 3 residues past the end of the read, so its final part is completed from the germline J gene. The rearrangement links TRBV19 to TRBJ1-1; 10 bases map to TRBD1. V gave up 5 bases and J gave up 1 base; unmatched junction bases: 4. From germline, CDR1 is LNHDA and CDR2 SQIVND (reference sequence). The CDR3 sequence is 15 residues long. The CDR3 is CASSLGDRGNTEAFF. The sequenced CDR3 bases are TGTGCCAGTAGTCTCGGGGACAGGGGGAACACTGAA.

As for this clone: From the germline J gene comes the end of the CDR3, since the read stops 3 residues before it. The rearrangement uses TRBV2 and TRBJ1-2; the match to TRBD1 covers 11 bases. The CDR3 runs 14 residues. The V segment lost 5 bases and the J segment 5 bases; nucleotides outside the gene matches: 4. CDR1 is SNHLY and CDR2 is FYNNEI in the germline V gene. CDR3 DNA, as far as it was read: TGTGCCAGCAGTAGGGACAGGGGGGTATATGGC. Protein: CASSRDRGVYG. The complete CDR3 sequence is CASSRDRGVYGYTF. The whole variable domain, filled in from reference TRBV2 and TRBJ1-2, reads EPEVTQTPSHQVTQMGQEVILRCVPISNHLYFYWYRQILGQKVEFLVSFYNNEISEKSEIFDDQFSVERPDGSNFTLKIRSTKLEDSAMYFCASSRDRGVYGYTFGSGTRLTVV.

Comment on this clone: With the read ending 3 residues before the CDR3 end, the germline J gene is used to fill in that end. The chain carries TRBV19 and TRBJ1-2; a possible D gene is TRBD1 (5 bases). The germline V gene encodes CDR1 LNHDA and CDR2 SQIVND (reference sequence). The CDR3 is 15 amino acids. The V gene lost 1 base and the J gene lost 2 bases, with 11 bases spanning the gap. The CDR3 protein is CASSIARGANYGYTF. Partial CDR3 DNA: TGTGCCAGTAGTATAGCGAGGGGCGCGAACTATGGC.

Comment on this clone: The CDR3 end is not reached by the read, which stops 3 residues before it; the germline J gene fills it in. The chain combines TRBV20-1 with TRBJ1-2, with D hard to call. CDR3 length: 15 amino acids. Per the germline V gene, CDR1 is DFQATT and CDR2 is SNEGSKA (reference sequence). The DNA read from the CDR3 is TGCAGTGCTAGAGATCTCGCCGTGAGCTCCTACGAC. This sequence encodes CSARDLAVSSYD. The whole CDR3 sequence reads CSARDLAVSSYDYTF.

With respect to this clone: The read ends 3 residues early relative to the CDR3; the germline J gene fills the gap. V gene TRBV7-2 combines with J gene TRBJ1-6; a weak D match, TRBD1 (6 bases). Deletions cut 6 bases from V and 6 bases from J, with 12 bases between. The CDR3 covers 14 residues. Germline V CDR1 and CDR2: SGHTA, FQGNSA. This CDR3 is CASRKTGGNSPLHF. Incomplete CDR3 DNA: TGTGCCAGCAGGAAGACAGGAGGTAATTCACCC.

As to this clone: The read falls 3 residues short of the CDR3 end, and the missing part is taken from the germline J gene. This chain links TRBV20-1 with TRBJ1-1, with D possibly matching TRBD1 (5 bases). There are 13 residues in the CDR3. Germline values: CDR1 DFQATT, CDR2 SNEGSKA (reference sequence). Trimming took off 3 bases at V and 7 bases at J, with 15 bases between the two ends. The CDR3 reads CSASSPGWGEAFF. CDR3 DNA, as far as it was read: TGCAGTGCTAGTTCCCCAGGGTGGGGTGAA.

A word on this clone: The read falls 3 residues short of the CDR3 end, and the missing part is taken from the germline J gene. The rearrangement joins TRBV6-2 or TRBV6-3 to TRBJ2-7; TRBD1 matches at 8 bases. Trimming removed 8 bases from V and 5 bases from J; junction bases left unmatched: 14. CDR1 MNHEY and CDR2 SVGEGT come from the germline V gene. The CDR3 sequence is 15 residues long. The part of the CDR3 DNA that was read is TGTGCCAGCTCCCGCGGACAGGGAGGTTCCGACGAG. Translated: CASSRGQGGSDE. The entire CDR3 protein reads CASSRGQGGSDEQYF.

On this clone: Its ends do not fully match the called genes, so a read error is possible. The CDR3 extends 3 residues past the end of the read, so its final part is completed from the germline J gene. The gene calls are TRBV4-2 and TRBJ1-2; D unclear. There are 13 residues in the CDR3. Germline V CDR1 and CDR2: LGHNA, YNFKEQ. The CDR3 DNA, read in part, is TGCGCCAGCAGCCAACGCGACTTTGGGGGC. This sequence encodes CASSQRDFGG. The entire CDR3 protein is CASSQRDFGGYTF.

A word on this clone: The observed sequence ends 3 residues before the CDR3 terminus, with the missing tail filled in from the germline J gene. The gene calls are TRBV2 and TRBJ2-3; TRBD2 aligns across 9 bases. The CDR3 runs 17 residues. Trimming cost V 4 bases and J 2 bases; bases outside gene matches: 10. CDR1 is SNHLY, CDR2 FYNNEI, per germline. The part of the CDR3 DNA that was read is TGTGCCAGCAGTGTTGGGTTAGCGGGGGTGTTCACAGATACG. It yields the protein CASSVGLAGVFTDT. The whole CDR3 protein is CASSVGLAGVFTDTQYF. Drawing the rest from reference TRBV2 and TRBJ2-3, the complete variable domain is EPEVTQTPSHQVTQMGQEVILRCVPISNHLYFYWYRQILGQKVEFLVSFYNNEISEKSEIFDDQFSVERPDGSNFTLKIRSTKLEDSAMYFCASSVGLAGVFTDTQYFGPGTRLTVL.

As to this clone: The sequenced fragment ends 3 residues before the CDR3 boundary, so the rest is inferred from the germline J gene. This chain links TRBV30 with TRBJ1-5; no firm D call. Germline V gene data show CDR1 as GTSNPN and CDR2 as SVGIG (reference sequence). V shed 0 bases and J shed 0 bases, with 12 bases lying between them. The CDR3 has 16 residues. This chain's CDR3 is CAWSVPQRHSNQPQHF. The covered CDR3 bases are TGTGCCTGGAGTGTACCTCAAAGGCATAGCAATCAGCCC.

A word on this clone: The sequenced fragment ends 3 residues before the CDR3 boundary, so the rest is inferred from the germline J gene. The chain links TRBV6-1 to TRBJ2-5, with 8 bases matching TRBD1. V lost 4 bases to trimming and J lost 5 bases; unmatched junction nucleotides: 9. Germline loops: CDR1 MNHNS, CDR2 SASEGT. The CDR3 covers 15 residues. This chain's CDR3 is CASSGFRGLGETQYF. The covered CDR3 bases are TGTGCCAGCAGTGGATTCAGGGGGCTTGGTGAGACC.

Regarding this clone: The CDR3 end falls 3 residues outside the read, so it is completed with the germline J gene. The chain links TRBV2 to TRBJ2-7; D possibly corresponds to TRBD1 (5 bases). The V and J ends lost 8 bases and 1 base respectively, with 15 bases between them. This CDR3 spans 14 amino acids. Germline V gene lookup returns CDR1 SNHLY and CDR2 FYNNEI. The CDR3 loop is CASQRSGISYEQYF. CDR3 bases read: TGTGCCAGCCAAAGGTCAGGGATATCCTACGAG.

Comment on this clone: The read terminates 3 residues before the CDR3 end, so the remaining end is supplied by the germline J gene. The genes are TRBV5-1 and TRBJ2-1, with 7 bases identical to TRBD2. V trimming: 7 bases; J trimming: 6 bases; junction bases outside the gene matches: 13. In germline, CDR1 is SGHRS, CDR2 YFSETQ. The CDR3 totals 15 residues. The CDR3 loop is CASDPGVLAANEQFF. The CDR3 DNA, read in part, is TGCGCCAGCGATCCCGGGGTGCTAGCGGCCAATGAG.

A word on this clone: The CDR3 extends 3 residues past the end of the read, so its final part is completed from the germline J gene. The genes are TRBV12-3 or TRBV12-4 and TRBJ2-3; 7 bases fit TRBD2. The CDR3 extends over 14 amino acids. V shed 3 bases and J 7 bases; nucleotides not matched to a gene: 7. This CDR3 reads CASSFVGGRNTQYF. Partial CDR3 DNA: TGTGCCAGCAGTTTTGTGGGGGGGAGGAATACG.

Of note for this clone: With the read ending 3 residues before the CDR3 end, the germline J gene is used to fill in that end. The chain links TRBV12-3 or TRBV12-4 to TRBJ1-1; a weak D match, TRBD1 (5 bases). V dropped 2 bases and J dropped 3 bases, with 10 bases sitting between them. CDR3 length: 14 amino acids. The covered CDR3 bases are TGTGCCAGCAGTTTAAGGACATCGGACACTGAA. Its protein product is CASSLRTSDTE. From start to end, the CDR3 is CASSLRTSDTEAFF.

For this clone: The read halts 3 residues ahead of the CDR3 end, with the missing end drawn from the germline J gene. This chain uses TRBV2 with TRBJ1-4; D perhaps matches TRBD1 (5 bases). V lost 4 bases and J 7 bases, leaving 19 bases between the germline ends. The CDR3 length is 16 residues. Germline-derived CDR1 and CDR2 are SNHLY and FYNNEI. CDR3 sequence: CASSAERGTEGEKLFF. CDR3 bases read: TGTGCCAGCAGTGCCGAAAGGGGAACGGAGGGTGAAAAA.

With respect to this clone: The read is 3 residues too short to cover the CDR3 end, so that end is filled in from the germline J gene. The chain recombines TRBV7-7 with TRBJ2-7; TRBD1 aligns across 7 bases. The CDR3 totals 13 residues. With 5 bases clipped from V and 5 bases from J, the junction kept 6 bases outside the gene matches. Germline assignment: CDR1 SSHAT and CDR2 FNYEAQ (reference sequence). The sequenced CDR3 bases are TGTGCCAGCAGCGCCACAGGGGACCACGAG. This gives the protein CASSATGDHE. The full-length CDR3 reads as CASSATGDHEQYF.

Regarding this clone: With the read ending 3 residues before the CDR3 end, the germline J gene is used to fill in that end. The rearrangement links TRBV2 to TRBJ1-5, with D tentatively TRBD1 (5 bases). V was cut by 6 bases and J by 4 bases, with 16 bases left in between. CDR3 length: 15 amino acids. CDR1 and CDR2 from the germline V gene are SNHLY and FYNNEI. Incomplete CDR3 DNA: TGTGCCAGCAGGGGAATACGGGGGACGAATCAGCCC. Protein: CASRGIRGTNQP. Given in full, the CDR3 is CASRGIRGTNQPQHF.

Regarding this clone: Coverage ceases 3 residues before the CDR3 finishes, and the germline J gene fills in the end. The rearrangement uses TRBV19 and TRBJ1-2, with 7 nucleotides matching TRBD1. The CDR3 loop spans 15 amino acids. The germline CDR1 and CDR2 sequences are LNHDA and SQIVND (reference sequence). The V segment lost 8 bases and the J segment 2 bases; nucleotides outside the gene matches: 11. The sequenced part of the CDR3 DNA is TGTGCCAGTCAACCTGCGACAGGGATGAACTATGGC. Translated: CASQPATGMNYG. The whole CDR3 reads CASQPATGMNYGYTF.

Details on this clone: The sequenced fragment ends 3 residues before the CDR3 boundary, so the rest is inferred from the germline J gene. The chain carries TRBV9 and TRBJ1-5; no clear D. From germline, CDR1 is SGDLS and CDR2 YYNGEE. V was pared by 1 base and J by 6 bases, with 14 bases between. The CDR3 is made up of 15 amino acids. The CDR3: CASSVSGIVSQPQHF. CDR3 DNA (partial): TGTGCCAGCAGCGTATCCGGTATAGTGAGTCAGCCC. The full variable domain, with the rest looked up from reference TRBV9 and TRBJ1-5, is DSGVTQTPKHLITATGQRVTLRCSPRSGDLSVYWYQQSLDQGLQFLIQYYNGEERAKGNILERFSAQQFPDLHSELNLSSLELGDSALYFCASSVSGIVSQPQHFGDGTRLSIL.

To note about this clone: Coverage ceases 3 residues before the CDR3 finishes, and the germline J gene fills in the end. The chain combines TRBV12-5 with TRBJ1-5; 7 bases agree with TRBD1. Per the germline V gene, CDR1 is LGHNT and CDR2 is FRNRAP. The length of the CDR3 is 13 residues. V trimming: 7 bases; J trimming: 5 bases; junction bases outside the gene matches: 5. The CDR3 region is CASARDRDQPQHF. The part of the CDR3 DNA that was read is TGTGCTAGTGCCCGTGACAGGGATCAGCCC.

In the case of this clone: The read terminates 3 residues before the CDR3 end, so the remaining end is supplied by the germline J gene. The chain carries TRBV30 and TRBJ2-3, with unresolved D. There are 14 residues in the CDR3. The V end lost 2 bases, the J end lost 2 bases, and 11 bases lay between the germline ends. The germline gives CDR1 GTSNPN, CDR2 SVGIG (reference sequence). The CDR3 sequence: CAWSKGLNTDTQYF. The DNA read from the CDR3 is TGTGCCTGGAGTAAGGGTCTAAACACAGATACG. Variable domain in full (rest from reference TRBV30 and TRBJ2-3): SQTIHQWPATLVQPVGSPLSLECTVEGTSNPNLYWYRQAAGRGLQLLFYSVGIGQISSEVPQNLSASRPQDRQFILSSKKLLLSDSGFYLCAWSKGLNTDTQYFGPGTRLTVL.

Of note for this clone: The read terminates 3 residues ahead of where the CDR3 ends, so the germline J gene completes it. The J gene is TRBJ1-4, the V gene TRBV19; perhaps TRBD1 as D (5 bases). CDR1 is LNHDA, CDR2 SQIVND, per germline (reference sequence). Trimming pared 1 base from V and 1 base from J, leaving 7 bases between. This CDR3 has 15 amino acids. CDR3 sequence reads: CASSIGGRTNEKLFF. The sequenced part of the CDR3 DNA is TGTGCCAGTAGTATAGGGGGCAGAACTAATGAAAAA.